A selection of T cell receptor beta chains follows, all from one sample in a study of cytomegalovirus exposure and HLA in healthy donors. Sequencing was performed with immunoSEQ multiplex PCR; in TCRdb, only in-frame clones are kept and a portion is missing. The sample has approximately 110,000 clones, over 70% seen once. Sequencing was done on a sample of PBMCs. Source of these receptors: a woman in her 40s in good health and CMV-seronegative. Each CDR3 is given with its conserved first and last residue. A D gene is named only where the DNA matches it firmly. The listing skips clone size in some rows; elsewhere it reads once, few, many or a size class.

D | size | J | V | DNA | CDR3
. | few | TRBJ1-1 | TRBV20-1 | TGCAGTGCTACTAAGAACACTGAAGCTTTCTTT | CSATKNTEAFF
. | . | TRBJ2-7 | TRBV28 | TGTGCCAGCAGTTTATGGGGCCAGCGGGTATCCTACGAGCAGTACTTC | CASSLWGQRVSYEQYF
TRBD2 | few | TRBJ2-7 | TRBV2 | TGTGCCAGCAGTCGAGCTCTAGCGGGGGGGGCCATATACGAGCAGTACTTC | CASSRALAGGAIYEQYF
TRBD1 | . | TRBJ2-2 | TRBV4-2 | TGTGCCAGCAGCCAAGGGAGGACAGGGTCCGGGGAGCTGTTTTTT | CASSQGRTGSGELFF
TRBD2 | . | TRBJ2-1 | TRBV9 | TGTGCCAGCAGCAAGGGACTAGCGGGGAGCTCCTACAATGAGCAGTTCTTC | CASSKGLAGSSYNEQFF
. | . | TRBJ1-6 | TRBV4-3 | TGCGCCAGCAGTCAGAGGTTCTATAATTCACCCCTCCACTTT | CASSQRFYNSPLHF
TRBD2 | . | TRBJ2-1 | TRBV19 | TGTGCCTCAGAGACGGGAGGGTCCTATAATGAGCAGTTCTTC | CASETGGSYNEQFF
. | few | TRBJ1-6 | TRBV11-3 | TGTGCCAGCAGCCAGAGGGGAGGAAATTCACCCCTCCACTTT | CASSQRGGNSPLHF
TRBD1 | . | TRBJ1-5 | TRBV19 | TGTGCCAGTAGTATCCAGGGGGCGAATGAGCCCCAGCATTTT | CASSIQGANEPQHF
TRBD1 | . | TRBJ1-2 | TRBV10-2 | TGCGCCAGCAGTGAGACCCGGGACAGGGAAATCTATGGCTACACCTTC | CASSETRDREIYGYTF
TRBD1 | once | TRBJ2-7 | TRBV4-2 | TGTGCCAGCAGTCGTACCGGGACAGGGATTGACGAGCAGTACTTC | CASSRTGTGIDEQYF
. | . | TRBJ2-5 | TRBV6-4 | TGTGCCAGCAGAGTCGTAGAGGTAGGGCGGGGAGAGACCCAGTACTTC | CASRVVEVGRGETQYF
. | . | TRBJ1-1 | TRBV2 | TGTGCCAGCAGTACAGGGAACACTGAAGCTTTCTTT | CASSTGNTEAFF
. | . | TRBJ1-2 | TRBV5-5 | TGTGCCAGCAGCATCGGGGACTATGGCTACACCTTC | CASSIGDYGYTF
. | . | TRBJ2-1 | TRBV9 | TGTGCCAGCAGCGTAGTTGGCGAGACGGGGGAGCAGTTCTTC | CASSVVGETGEQFF
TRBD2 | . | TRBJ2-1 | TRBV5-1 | TGCGCCAGCAGCTTGGCAGGGACTAGCGACAATGAGCAGTTCTTC | CASSLAGTSDNEQFF
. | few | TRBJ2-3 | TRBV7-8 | TGTGCCAGCAGAACCGGCGGGGGCCGCACAGATACGCAGTATTTT | CASRTGGGRTDTQYF
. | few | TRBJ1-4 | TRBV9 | TGTGCCAGCAGCGTACTCCCACGTGGCTCAACTAATGAAAAACTGTTTTTT | CASSVLPRGSTNEKLFF
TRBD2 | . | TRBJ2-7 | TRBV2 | TGTGCCAGCAGTAAAGGGACTAGCGGGACGTACGAGCAGTACTTC | CASSKGTSGTYEQYF
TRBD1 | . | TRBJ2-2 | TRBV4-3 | TGCGCCAGCAGCCAAGGTCTCAGGGGGCGCGCGGGGGAGCTGTTTTTT | CASSQGLRGRAGELFF
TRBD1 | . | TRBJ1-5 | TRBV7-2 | TGTGCCAGCAGCTTAGCGGGACAGGACCAGCCCCAGCATTTT | CASSLAGQDQPQHF
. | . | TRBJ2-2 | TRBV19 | TGTGCCAGTAGTATTCGGGCCGGGGAGCTGTTTTTT | CASSIRAGELFF
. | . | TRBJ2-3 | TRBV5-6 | TGTGCCAGCAGCTTGGCGGCGGCTTCCCTAGATACGCAGTATTTT | CASSLAAASLDTQYF
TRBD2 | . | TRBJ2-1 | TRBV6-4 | TGTGCCAGCAACACAGCGGGGGTTTACAATGAGCAGTTCTTC | CASNTAGVYNEQFF
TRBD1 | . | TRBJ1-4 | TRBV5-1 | TGCGCCAGCAGCGAGGGACAGGGGCATGAAAAACTGTTTTTT | CASSEGQGHEKLFF
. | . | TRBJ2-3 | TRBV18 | TGTGCCAGCTCACCCCTCCAACAGGGAACAGATACGCAGTATTTT | CASSPLQQGTDTQYF
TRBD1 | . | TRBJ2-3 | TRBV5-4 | TGTGCCAGCAGCTTGGCGTGGACAGGGGAGATGGGTACGCAGTATTTT | CASSLAWTGEMGTQYF
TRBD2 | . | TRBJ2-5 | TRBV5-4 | TGTGCCAGCAGCTTAAAGACTAGCGGGGGTGAGACCCAGTACTTC | CASSLKTSGGETQYF
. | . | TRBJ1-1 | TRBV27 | TGTGCCAGCAGTTTACGGGGAGAAGCTTTCTTT | CASSLRGEAFF
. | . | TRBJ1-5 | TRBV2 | TGTGCCAGCAGTGAAAGAACAGTCCCTAATCAGCCCCAGCATTTT | CASSERTVPNQPQHF
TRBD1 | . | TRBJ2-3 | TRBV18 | TGTGCCAGCTCACCTCGACAGGGGGGCACAGATACGCAGTATTTT | CASSPRQGGTDTQYF
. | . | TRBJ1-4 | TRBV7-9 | TGTGCCAGCAGCTTAGCACAGGTTGCAACTAATGAAAAACTGTTTTTT | CASSLAQVATNEKLFF
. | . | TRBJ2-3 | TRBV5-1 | TGCGCCAGCAGCTCGGGGATCGGGGGAGCCACTAGCACAGATACGCAGTATTTT | CASSSGIGGATSTDTQYF
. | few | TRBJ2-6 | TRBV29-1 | TGCAGCGTTGGGCAATCTGGGGCCAACGTCCTGACTTTC | CSVGQSGANVLTF
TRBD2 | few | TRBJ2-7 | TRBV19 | TGTGCCAGTAGTATCCTCCTAGCGGGAGGGAACGAGCAGTACTTC | CASSILLAGGNEQYF
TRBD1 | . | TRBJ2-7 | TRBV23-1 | TGCGCCAGCAGTCAATCAAGTCCAGGACAGGGTACCTACGAGCAGTACTTC | CASSQSSPGQGTYEQYF